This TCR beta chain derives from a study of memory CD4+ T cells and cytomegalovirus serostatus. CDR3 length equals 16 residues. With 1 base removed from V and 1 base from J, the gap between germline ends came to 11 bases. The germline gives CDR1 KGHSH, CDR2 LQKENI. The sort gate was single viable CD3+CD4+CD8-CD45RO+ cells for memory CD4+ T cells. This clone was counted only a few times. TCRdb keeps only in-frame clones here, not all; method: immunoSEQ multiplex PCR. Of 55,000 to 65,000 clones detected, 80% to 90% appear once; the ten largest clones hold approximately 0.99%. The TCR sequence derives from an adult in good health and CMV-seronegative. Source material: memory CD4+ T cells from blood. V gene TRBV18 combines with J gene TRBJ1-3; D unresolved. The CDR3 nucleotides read TGTGCCAGCTCACCACTTTCTCTGAAATCTGGAAACACCATATATTTT. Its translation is CASSPLSLKSGNTIYF.